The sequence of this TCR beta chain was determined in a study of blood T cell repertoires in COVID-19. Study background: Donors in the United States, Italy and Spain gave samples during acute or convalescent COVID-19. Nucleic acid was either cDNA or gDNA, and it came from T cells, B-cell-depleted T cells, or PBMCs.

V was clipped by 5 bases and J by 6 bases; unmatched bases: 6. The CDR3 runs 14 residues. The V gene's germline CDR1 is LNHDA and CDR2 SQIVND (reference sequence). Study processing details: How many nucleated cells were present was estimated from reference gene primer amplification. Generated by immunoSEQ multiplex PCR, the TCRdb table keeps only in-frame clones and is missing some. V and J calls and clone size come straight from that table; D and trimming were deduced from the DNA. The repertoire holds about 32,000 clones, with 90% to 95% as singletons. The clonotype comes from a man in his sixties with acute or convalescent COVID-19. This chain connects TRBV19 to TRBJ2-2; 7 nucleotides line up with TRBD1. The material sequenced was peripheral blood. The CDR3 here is CASSFPQGPGELFF. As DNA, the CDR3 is TGTGCCAGTAGTTTCCCACAGGGGCCCGGGGAGCTGTTTTTT.